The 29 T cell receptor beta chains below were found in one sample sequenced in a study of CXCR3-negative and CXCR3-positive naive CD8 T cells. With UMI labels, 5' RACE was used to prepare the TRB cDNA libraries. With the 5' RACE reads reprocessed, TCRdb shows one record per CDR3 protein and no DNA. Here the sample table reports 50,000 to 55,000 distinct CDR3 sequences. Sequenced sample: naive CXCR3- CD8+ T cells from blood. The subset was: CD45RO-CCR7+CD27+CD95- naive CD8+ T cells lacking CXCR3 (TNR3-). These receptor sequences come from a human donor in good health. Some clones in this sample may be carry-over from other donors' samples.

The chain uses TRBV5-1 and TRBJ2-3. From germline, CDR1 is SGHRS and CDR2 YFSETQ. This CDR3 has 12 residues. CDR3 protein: CASSLEVDTQYF.

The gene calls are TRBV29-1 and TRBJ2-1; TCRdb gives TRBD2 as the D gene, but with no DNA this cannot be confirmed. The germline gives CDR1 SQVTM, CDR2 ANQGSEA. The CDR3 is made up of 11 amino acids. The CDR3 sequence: CSVVSGGEQFF.

The CDR3 reads CASSQELAGDYYEQYF. This chain connects TRBV4-3 to TRBJ2-7; without DNA, the TCRdb call of TRBD2 cannot be checked. Per germline, CDR1 LGHNA and CDR2 YSLEER. The CDR3 consists of 16 residues.

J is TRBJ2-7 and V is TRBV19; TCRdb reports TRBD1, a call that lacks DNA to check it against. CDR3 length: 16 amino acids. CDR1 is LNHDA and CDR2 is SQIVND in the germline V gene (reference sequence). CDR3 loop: CASSSLRGVPFYEQYF.

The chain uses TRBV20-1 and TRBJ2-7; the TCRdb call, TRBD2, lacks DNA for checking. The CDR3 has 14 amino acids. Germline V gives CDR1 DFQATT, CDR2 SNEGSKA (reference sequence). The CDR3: CSARDQARGYEQYF.

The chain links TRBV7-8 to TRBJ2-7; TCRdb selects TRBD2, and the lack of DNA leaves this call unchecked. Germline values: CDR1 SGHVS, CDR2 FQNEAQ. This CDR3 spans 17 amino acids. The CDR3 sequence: CASSLARISGISYEQYF.

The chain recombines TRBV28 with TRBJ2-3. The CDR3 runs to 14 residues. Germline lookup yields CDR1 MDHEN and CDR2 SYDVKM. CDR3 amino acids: CASSLTRSTDTQYF.

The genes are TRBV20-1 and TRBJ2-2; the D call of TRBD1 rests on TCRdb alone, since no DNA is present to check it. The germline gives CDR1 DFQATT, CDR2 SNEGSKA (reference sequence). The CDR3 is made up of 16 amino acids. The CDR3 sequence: CSAREYRTGTTGELFF.

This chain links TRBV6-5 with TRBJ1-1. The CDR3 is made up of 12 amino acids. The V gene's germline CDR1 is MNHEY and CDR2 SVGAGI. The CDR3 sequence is CASSDSTTEAFF.

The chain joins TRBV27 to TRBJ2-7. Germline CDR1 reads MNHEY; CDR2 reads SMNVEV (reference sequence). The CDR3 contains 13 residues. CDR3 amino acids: CASSSMAVYEQYF.

CDR3 amino acids: CSVDWEGPAYEQYF. The V and J genes are TRBV29-1 and TRBJ2-7; the TCRdb D gene call, TRBD2, has no DNA to confirm it. The CDR3 has 14 residues. Germline V gene lookup returns CDR1 SQVTM and CDR2 ANQGSEA.

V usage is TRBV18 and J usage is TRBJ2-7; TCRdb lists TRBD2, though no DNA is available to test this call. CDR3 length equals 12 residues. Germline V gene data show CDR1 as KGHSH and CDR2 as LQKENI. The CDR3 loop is CASSPTSAEQYF.

The CDR3 spells CASSQETSGSSYNEQFF. This sequence joins TRBV3-1 and TRBJ2-1; checking the TCRdb D call of TRBD2 is not possible without DNA. This CDR3 is 17 amino acids long. Germline V gene data show CDR1 as LGHDT and CDR2 as YNNKEL (reference sequence).

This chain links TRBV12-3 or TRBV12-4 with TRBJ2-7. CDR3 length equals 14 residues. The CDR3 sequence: CASSLSGKRYEQYF.

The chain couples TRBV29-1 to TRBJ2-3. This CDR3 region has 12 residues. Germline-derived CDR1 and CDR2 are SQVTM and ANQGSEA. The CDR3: CSVYWGTDTQYF.

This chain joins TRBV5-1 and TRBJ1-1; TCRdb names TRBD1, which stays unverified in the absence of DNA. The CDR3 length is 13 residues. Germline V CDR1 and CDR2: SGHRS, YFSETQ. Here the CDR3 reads CASSPPRGFEAFF.

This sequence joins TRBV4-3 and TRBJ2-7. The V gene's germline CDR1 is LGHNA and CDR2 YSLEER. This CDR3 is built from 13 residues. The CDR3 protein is CASSQEWNYEQYF.

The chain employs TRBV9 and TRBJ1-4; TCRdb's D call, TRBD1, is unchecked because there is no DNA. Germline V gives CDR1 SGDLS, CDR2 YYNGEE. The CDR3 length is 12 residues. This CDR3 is CASSGDGEKLFF.

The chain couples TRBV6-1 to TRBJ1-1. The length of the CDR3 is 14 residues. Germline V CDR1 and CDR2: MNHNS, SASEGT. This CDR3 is CASSELGDNTEAFF.

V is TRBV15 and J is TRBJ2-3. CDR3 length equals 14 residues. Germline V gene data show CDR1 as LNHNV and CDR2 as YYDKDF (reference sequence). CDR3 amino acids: CATSPIRSTDTQYF.

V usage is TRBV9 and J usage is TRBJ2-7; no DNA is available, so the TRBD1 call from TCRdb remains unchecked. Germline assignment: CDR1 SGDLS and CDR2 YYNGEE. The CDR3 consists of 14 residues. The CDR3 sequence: CASSAPGQGYEQYF.

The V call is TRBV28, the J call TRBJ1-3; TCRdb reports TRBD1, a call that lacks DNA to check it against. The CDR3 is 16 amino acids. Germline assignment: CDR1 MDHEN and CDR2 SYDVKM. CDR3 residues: CASSFALQGSRNTIYF.

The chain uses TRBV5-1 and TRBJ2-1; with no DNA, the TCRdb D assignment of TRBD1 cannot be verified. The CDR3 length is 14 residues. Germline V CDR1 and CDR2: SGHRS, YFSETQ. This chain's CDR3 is CASSFGTGDNEQFF.

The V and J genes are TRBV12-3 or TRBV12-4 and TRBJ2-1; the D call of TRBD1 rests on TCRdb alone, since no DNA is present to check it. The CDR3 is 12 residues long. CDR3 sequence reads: CASSFRVNEQFF.

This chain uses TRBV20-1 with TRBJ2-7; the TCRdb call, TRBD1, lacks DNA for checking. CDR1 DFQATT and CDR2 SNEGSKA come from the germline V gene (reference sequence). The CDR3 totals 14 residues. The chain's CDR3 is CSAGDTGVIYEQYF.

The CDR3 sequence: CASSLADEQYF. The V call is TRBV7-9, the J call TRBJ2-7. Per the germline V gene, CDR1 is SEHNR and CDR2 is FQNEAQ (reference sequence). The CDR3 extends over 11 amino acids.

CDR3 sequence reads: CASSFGDEQYF. The chain couples TRBV12-3 or TRBV12-4 to TRBJ2-7. This CDR3 is 11 amino acids long.

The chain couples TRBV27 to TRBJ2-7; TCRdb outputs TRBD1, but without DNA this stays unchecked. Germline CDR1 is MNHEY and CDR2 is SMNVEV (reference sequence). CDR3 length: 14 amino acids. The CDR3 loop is CASSPGTGGDEQYF.

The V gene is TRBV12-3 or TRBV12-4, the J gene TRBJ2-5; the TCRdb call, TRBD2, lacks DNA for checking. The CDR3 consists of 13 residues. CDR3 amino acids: CASRALLQETQYF.